One and the same sample provided the 8 T cell receptor beta chains below, sequenced in a study of CD8 T cells in ankylosing spondylitis. Study outcomes and limitations: A TCR beta motif of 8 or 9 highly homologous variants appeared characteristic of ankylosing spondylitis blood.

TCRdb reprocessed the 5' RACE reads with MiXCR, giving one entry per CDR3 protein. The sample has about 700,000 distinct CDR3 sequences, around 19% seen once; the top ten hold around 20%. No cognate antigen is known for these TCRs. The sequenced sample was blood, either unsorted or a sorted T cell fraction (not recorded which). These receptors all come from a male donor with ankylosing spondylitis.

This clonotype was picked up a small number of times. One junction end does not reproduce the germline sequence, and a read error may be involved. J is TRBJ1-3 and V is TRBV2; D uncertain. Germline CDR1 is SNHLY and CDR2 is FYNNEI. The CDR3 is 13 residues long. CDR3 protein: CASREASGNTIYF. CDR3 DNA: TGTGCCAGCAGGGAAGCCTCTGGAAACACCATATATTTT. Full variable domain (rest looked up from reference TRBV2 and TRBJ1-3): EPEVTQTPSHQVTQMGQEVILRCVPISNHLYFYWYRQILGQKVEFLVSFYNNEISEKSEIFDDQFSVERPDGSNFTLKIRSTKLEDSAMYFCASREASGNTIYFGEGSWLTVV.

The rearrangement joins TRBV2 to TRBJ2-1; 8 nucleotides line up with TRBD2. The V gene end was trimmed by 3 bases and the J gene end by 1 base; junction bases not matched to a gene: 8. CDR1 is SNHLY and CDR2 is FYNNEI in the germline V gene. The CDR3 contains 17 residues. CDR3 residues: CASSDGTSGISYNEQFF. In nucleotides, the CDR3 is TGTGCCAGCAGTGATGGAACTAGCGGTATTTCCTACAATGAGCAGTTCTTC.

This clonotype has only a few counts. The rearrangement links TRBV7-6 to TRBJ2-2; D call uncertain. The V end was cut by 5 bases, the J end by 1 base, with 14 bases between. The V gene's germline CDR1 is SGHVS and CDR2 FNYEAQ. The CDR3 sequence is 16 residues long. In DNA, the CDR3 is TGTGCCAGCAGCCAAGGGCTCTCGGGGAACACCGGGGAGCTGTTTTTT. Amino acids: CASSQGLSGNTGELFF.

The CDR3 region is CASSDDRGMNTEAFF. The CDR3 DNA reads as TGCGCCAGCAGCGATGACAGGGGCATGAACACTGAAGCTTTCTTT. The V and J genes are TRBV5-1 and TRBJ1-1; 8 nucleotides line up with TRBD1. The ends lost 4 bases at V and 0 bases at J; junction bases unmatched: 5. Germline V gene data show CDR1 as SGHRS and CDR2 as YFSETQ. The CDR3 consists of 15 residues. The full variable domain, rest sourced from reference TRBV5-1 and TRBJ1-1, is KAGVTQTPRYLIKTRGQQVTLSCSPISGHRSVSWYQQTPGQGLQFLFEYFSETQRNKGNFPGRFSGRQFSNSRSEMNVSTLELGDSALYLCASSDDRGMNTEAFFGQGTRLTVV.

This clonotype was counted only a few times. The V and J genes are TRBV3-1 and TRBJ1-2; 7 nucleotides line up with TRBD1. This CDR3 has 14 residues. V gave up 4 bases and J gave up 6 bases; unmatched junction bases: 8. The germline V gene encodes CDR1 LGHDT and CDR2 YNNKEL (reference sequence). The CDR3 spells CASSLGQAGDGYTF. CDR3 sequence (DNA): TGTGCCAGCAGCCTCGGACAGGCGGGCGATGGCTACACCTTC. The variable domain in full, with the rest retrieved from reference TRBV3-1 and TRBJ1-2, is DTAVSQTPKYLVTQMGNDKSIKCEQNLGHDTMYWYKQDSKKFLKIMFSYNNKELIINETVPNRFSPKSPDKAHLNLHINSLELGDSAVYFCASSLGQAGDGYTFGSGTRLTVV.

In its sample, this clonotype was seen a few times. V gene TRBV12-3 or TRBV12-4 combines with J gene TRBJ2-1, with 7 bases fitting TRBD1. Losses at the gene ends were 9 bases for V and 0 bases for J; bases not matched to a gene: 2. CDR3 length: 13 residues. The CDR3 region is CASWDSSYNEQFF. The CDR3 bases are TGTGCCAGTTGGGACAGCTCCTACAATGAGCAGTTCTTC.

There are a few counts of this clonotype. This sequence joins TRBV6-5 and TRBJ2-3, with 10 bases fitting TRBD2. Trimming cost V 2 bases and J 2 bases; bases outside gene matches: 10. The CDR3 loop spans 18 amino acids. Germline values: CDR1 MNHEY, CDR2 SVGAGI. The CDR3 loop reads CASSYGFIAGGPTDTQYF. The CDR3 DNA sequence: TGTGCCAGCAGTTACGGATTCATAGCGGGGGGCCCCACAGATACGCAGTATTTT.

This chain links TRBV5-1 with TRBJ2-1; possibly TRBD1 for D (6 bases). CDR3 length equals 16 residues. CDR1 and CDR2 (germline): SGHRS, YFSETQ. Trimming removed 0 bases from V and 3 bases from J, with 13 bases in between. CDR3 nucleotides: TGCGCCAGCAGCTTGGAACAGGGAGTTTTCTACAATGAGCAGTTCTTC. This sequence encodes CASSLEQGVFYNEQFF.